This T cell receptor (beta chain) is from a study of human T cells and chemical hapten exposure. The length of the CDR3 is 15 residues. Germline V gene lookup returns CDR1 MNHEY and CDR2 SVGAGI. Germline trimming cut 6 bases from V and 7 bases from J; bases unmatched to any gene: 5. Time point denoted: healthy volunteer bleed at 6 weeks. Sequencing started from total RNA isolated from unfractionated whole blood. TCRdb independently ran MiXCR on the RACE reads; one entry per CDR3 protein. The sample holds around 80,000 distinct CDR3 sequences, about 9% seen once. This TCR was sampled from a male donor in good health. Some clones in this sample may be carry-over from other donors' samples. The chain carries TRBV6-5 and TRBJ2-2, with TRBD2 identical over 13 bases. Specimen: whole blood. The CDR3 bases are TGTGCCAGCAGGGGACTAGCGGGAATCATCGGGGAGCTGTTTTTT. Translation gives CASRGLAGIIGELFF.